This T cell receptor (beta chain) was recovered during a study of Graves' ophthalmopathy and Graves' hyperthyroidism. In this cohort, patients with other autoimmune diseases, uncontrolled infections, pregnancy or lactation were excluded. Clinical symptoms, serum thyroxine, TRAb, thyroid ultrasound and orbital computed tomography formed the basis of diagnosis. This clonotype came up many times. What it binds is unknown. This CDR3 has 16 amino acids. Germline CDR1 MNHNS, CDR2 SASEGT. Trimming stripped 0 bases from V and 8 bases from J, with 19 bases between. Study results and limitations: Ophthalmopathy progression prediction by the model yielded a sensitivity of 60% to 71% and a specificity of nearly 75%.

Amplification of the TCR beta CDR3 regions used RNA transcripts (as template). Second-round multiplex PCR came after first-round RT-PCR with HTBI primers. Via MiXCR, TCRdb re-called the multiplex PCR reads, giving one row per CDR3 protein. Here the sample spans 600,000 to 700,000 distinct CDR3 sequences, roughly 39% being singletons. This sequence was found in an adult man with Graves' ophthalmopathy. What was sequenced was peripheral blood. The V and J genes are TRBV6-1 and TRBJ1-2; D gene uncertain. CDR3: CASSEALTDEVGGYTF. CDR3 coding DNA: TGTGCCAGCAGTGAAGCGCTTACAGACGAAGTGGGGGGCTACACCTTC.